This TCR beta chain appears in the sequencing data of a study of CDR3 diversity in severe acne. One entry per CDR3 protein, called by TCRdb with MiXCR from the PCR reads. The sample holds over 70,000 distinct CDR3 sequences, 45% to 60% seen once. The V and J ends lost 5 bases and 10 bases, in that order; junction bases with no gene match: 13. The CDR3 has 15 amino acids. Germline CDR1 and CDR2: SGHTA and FQGNSA. The sample consisted of blood. J is TRBJ1-1 and V is TRBV7-2; 10 positions agree with TRBD1. This clonotype originated in a male donor in good health, without acne. The CDR3 region is CASSPQTGGAAGAFF. As DNA, the CDR3 is TGTGCCAGCAGCCCACAGACAGGGGGCGCGGCTGGAGCTTTCTTT.